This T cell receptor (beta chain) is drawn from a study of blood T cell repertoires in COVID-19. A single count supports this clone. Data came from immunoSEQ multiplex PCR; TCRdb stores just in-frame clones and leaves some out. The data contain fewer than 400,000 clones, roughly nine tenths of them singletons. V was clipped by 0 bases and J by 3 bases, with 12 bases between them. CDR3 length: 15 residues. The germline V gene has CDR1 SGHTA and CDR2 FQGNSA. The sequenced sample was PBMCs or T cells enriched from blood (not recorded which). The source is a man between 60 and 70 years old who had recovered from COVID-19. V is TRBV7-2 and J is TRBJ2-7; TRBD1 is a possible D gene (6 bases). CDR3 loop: CASSLAGQRHYEQYF. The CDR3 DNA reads TGTGCCAGCAGCTTAGCGGGACAACGCCACTACGAGCAGTACTTC.